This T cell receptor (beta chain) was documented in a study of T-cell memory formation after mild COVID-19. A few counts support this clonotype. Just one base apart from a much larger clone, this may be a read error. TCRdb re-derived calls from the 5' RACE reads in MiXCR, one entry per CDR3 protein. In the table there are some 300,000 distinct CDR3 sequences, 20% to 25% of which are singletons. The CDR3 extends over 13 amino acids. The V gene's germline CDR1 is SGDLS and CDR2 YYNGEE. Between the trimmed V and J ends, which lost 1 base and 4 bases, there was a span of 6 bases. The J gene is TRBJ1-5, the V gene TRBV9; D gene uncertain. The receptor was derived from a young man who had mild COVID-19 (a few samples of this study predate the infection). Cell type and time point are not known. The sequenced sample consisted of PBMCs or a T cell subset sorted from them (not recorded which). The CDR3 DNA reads TGTGCCAGCAGCGTAATGGGGAATCAGCCCCAGCATTTT. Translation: CASSVMGNQPQHF.